The 29 T cell receptor beta chains below were found in one sample sequenced in a study of OX40 agonist ivuxolimab in advanced cancers. Assay: immunoSEQ multiplex PCR; the TCRdb copy retains only in-frame clones and omits some. The sample records 97,000 or so clones, about 90% being singletons. The sequencing here drew on CD4+ or CD8+ T cells sorted from blood, taken in a trial of the OX40 agonist ivuxolimab. These receptors all stem from an adult with an advanced solid tumor such as melanoma, head and neck, liver or kidney cancer.

The chain has TRBV27 and TRBJ2-5, with 9 bases lining up with TRBD1. The V segment lost 5 bases and the J segment 7 bases; nucleotides outside the gene matches: 11. The CDR3 has 15 amino acids. Germline V gene lookup returns CDR1 MNHEY and CDR2 SMNVEV (reference sequence). Here the CDR3 DNA reads TGTGCCAGCAGTGCGACAGGGGGTGGATTAGGGACCCAGTACTTC. Its protein product is CASSATGGGLGTQYF.

The chain is built from TRBV2 and TRBJ2-1, with D possibly being TRBD2 (6 bases). This CDR3 is built from 14 residues. V gave up 8 bases and J gave up 0 bases, with 11 bases separating them. CDR1 SNHLY and CDR2 FYNNEI come from the germline V gene. The CDR3 spells CASFAGFSYNEQFF. The CDR3 region has the DNA TGTGCCAGCTTTGCGGGATTCTCCTACAATGAGCAGTTCTTC.

The rearrangement joins TRBV25-1 to TRBJ2-1, with TRBD2 identical over 10 bases. The CDR3 contains 16 residues. Trimming removed 4 bases from V and 0 bases from J; junction bases left unmatched: 3. CDR1 and CDR2 (germline): MGHDK, SYGVNS. The CDR3 reads CASSALAGVSYNEQFF. CDR3 bases: TGTGCCAGCAGTGCCCTAGCGGGAGTCTCCTACAATGAGCAGTTCTTC. Supplemented by reference TRBV25-1 and TRBJ2-1, the full variable domain reads EADIYQTPRYLVIGTGKKITLECSQTMGHDKMYWYQQDPGMELHLIHYSYGVNSTEKGDLSSESTVSRIRTEHFPLTLESARPSHTSQYLCASSALAGVSYNEQFFGPGTRLTVL.

This rearrangement joins TRBV15 to TRBJ1-3; the D is unclear. Germline CDR1 is LNHNV and CDR2 is YYDKDF (reference sequence). The CDR3 is made up of 15 amino acids. Trimming removed 0 bases at V and 1 base at J, with 7 bases between. In nucleotides, the CDR3 is TGTGCCACCAGCAGAGACCGGGGATCTGGAAACACCATATATTTT. It yields the protein CATSRDRGSGNTIYF.

The table lists this clone with a count of one. The DNA of the CDR3 is TGTGCCAGCAGCATTAGCGGACAAGGGGGACAAGAGACCCAGTACTTC. Its protein product is CASSISGQGGQETQYF. The chain employs TRBV9 and TRBJ2-5; D tentatively reads TRBD1 or TRBD2 (6 bases each). Germline V gives CDR1 SGDLS, CDR2 YYNGEE. Trimming cost V 4 bases and J 2 bases, with 18 bases left between them. The CDR3 sequence is 16 residues long.

J is TRBJ2-5 and V is TRBV5-1; D unresolved. The CDR3 is 12 residues long. V was pared by 7 bases and J by 3 bases, with 10 bases between. From germline, CDR1 is SGHRS and CDR2 YFSETQ. CDR3 amino acids: CASRKWEETQYF. The CDR3 DNA reads TGCGCCAGCCGAAAATGGGAAGAGACCCAGTACTTC.

V is TRBV5-1 and J is TRBJ2-3; no clear D. This CDR3 has 14 amino acids. Germline V gene lookup returns CDR1 SGHRS and CDR2 YFSETQ. The V gene lost 1 base and the J gene lost 6 bases, with 12 bases spanning the gap. CDR3 DNA: TGCGCCAGCAGCTTGAGGATCGGTGAGGATACGCAGTATTTT. Protein product: CASSLRIGEDTQYF.

The rearrangement links TRBV5-1 to TRBJ1-1, with 8 bases matching TRBD1. The CDR3 is 13 amino acids. V lost 2 bases and J lost 10; bases outside the gene matches: 7. Germline V CDR1 and CDR2: SGHRS, YFSETQ. This chain's CDR3 is CASSFGQGRTAFF. The CDR3 DNA sequence: TGCGCCAGCAGCTTCGGACAGGGACGGACAGCTTTCTTT.

The chain uses TRBV5-4 and TRBJ1-6; 7 nucleotides agree with TRBD1. CDR3 length equals 16 residues. Trimming removed 0 bases from V and 6 bases from J; junction bases left unmatched: 6. Germline V gene lookup returns CDR1 SGHNT and CDR2 YYREEE (reference sequence). CDR3 sequence reads: CASSLAAGQSNSPLHF. As DNA, the CDR3 is TGTGCCAGCAGCTTGGCCGCGGGACAGAGTAATTCACCCCTCCACTTT.

This sequence joins TRBV5-1 and TRBJ2-1; TRBD1 matches 10 bases. J gave up 7 bases and V 4 bases, and 5 bases lay outside the gene matches. The CDR3 covers 14 residues. Germline CDR1 reads SGHRS; CDR2 reads YFSETQ. As DNA, the CDR3 is TGCGCCAGCAGCCCAAGACAGGGGGCAAATGAGCAGTTCTTC. It encodes CASSPRQGANEQFF.

The chain recombines TRBV2 with TRBJ2-3; D unclear. The V gene's germline CDR1 is SNHLY and CDR2 FYNNEI. Deletions cut 3 bases from V and 5 bases from J, with 6 bases between. CDR3 length equals 12 residues. CDR3 region: CASSEVLDTQYF. CDR3 nucleotides: TGTGCCAGCAGTGAGGTGCTAGATACGCAGTATTTT.

The chain joins TRBV6-5 to TRBJ1-1, with 7 bases aligning to TRBD1. The CDR3 extends over 13 amino acids. Per the germline V gene, CDR1 is MNHEY and CDR2 is SVGAGI. Trimming at V came to 6 bases and at J to 4 bases, leaving 5 bases not matched to a gene. CDR3 sequence (DNA): TGTGCCAGCAGATTAGACAGGGTCACTGAAGCTTTCTTT. Amino acids: CASRLDRVTEAFF.

The rearrangement links TRBV6-5 to TRBJ1-1; 7 positions match TRBD1. The V segment lost 1 base and the J segment 2 bases; nucleotides outside the gene matches: 7. This CDR3 spans 16 amino acids. Germline lookup yields CDR1 MNHEY and CDR2 SVGAGI. CDR3 sequence (DNA): TGTGCCAGCAGTTACTACAGGGGCCTAACCAACACTGAAGCTTTCTTT. Its protein product is CASSYYRGLTNTEAFF.

The CDR3 sequence is CASSETWEAFF. CDR3 coding DNA: TGTGCCAGCAGTGAAACATGGGAAGCTTTCTTT. V gene TRBV2 combines with J gene TRBJ1-1; D not certain. V shed 2 bases and J shed 8 bases, with 6 bases lying between them. Per the germline V gene, CDR1 is SNHLY and CDR2 is FYNNEI. This CDR3 comprises 11 residues.

Details on this clone: The same CDR3 is also encoded by other DNA sequences in this sample. The chain recombines TRBV20-1 with TRBJ2-5; D gene ambiguous. Trimming removed 6 bases at V and 2 bases at J, with 4 bases between. The CDR3 has 10 amino acids. The germline V gene encodes CDR1 DFQATT and CDR2 SNEGSKA (reference sequence). This chain's CDR3 is CSAAQETQYF. The DNA of the CDR3 is TGCAGTGCCGCTCAAGAGACCCAGTACTTC.

The chain couples TRBV5-1 to TRBJ1-1; tentative D call: TRBD1 (6 bases). The CDR3 is 14 residues long. Trimming took off 4 bases at V and 6 bases at J, with 16 bases between the two ends. CDR1 and CDR2 from the germline V gene are SGHRS and YFSETQ. In DNA, the CDR3 is TGCGCCAGCAGCCTCCCCTGGGACAATGCTGAAGCTTTCTTT. Its protein product is CASSLPWDNAEAFF.

This clone showed up just once. The chain carries TRBV7-2 and TRBJ1-5; D is perhaps TRBD1 (5 bases). There are 15 residues in the CDR3. Germline V gene data show CDR1 as SGHTA and CDR2 as FQGNSA. V gave up 2 bases and J gave up 2 bases, with 10 bases separating them. The CDR3 reads CASSLTRGGNQPQHF. DNA of the CDR3: TGTGCCAGCAGCTTAACTAGGGGAGGCAATCAGCCCCAGCATTTT.

The chain joins TRBV29-1 to TRBJ2-5; D gene uncertain. V lost 2 bases and J lost 7, with 8 bases in between. The CDR3 runs 11 residues. Germline V lookup: CDR1 SQVTM, CDR2 ANQGSEA. CDR3 sequence reads: CSVEHSGTQYF. As DNA, the CDR3 is TGCAGCGTTGAACACTCAGGGACCCAGTACTTC.

This chain connects TRBV5-1 to TRBJ2-1; D is unresolved. This CDR3 comprises 13 residues. Germline assignment: CDR1 SGHRS and CDR2 YFSETQ. V lost 4 bases to trimming and J lost 2 bases, with 7 bases between them. As DNA, the CDR3 is TGCGCCAGCAGCCCAGGACCCTACAATGAGCAGTTCTTC. Translating gives CASSPGPYNEQFF.

The J gene is TRBJ1-5, the V gene TRBV6-6; D perhaps matches TRBD1 (6 bases). Trimming pared 2 bases from V and 2 bases from J, leaving 10 bases between. Per germline, CDR1 MNHNY and CDR2 SVGAGI (reference sequence). The CDR3 has 15 amino acids. The CDR3 is CASSYGRGGNQPQHF. In DNA, the CDR3 is TGTGCCAGCAGTTACGGCAGGGGTGGCAATCAGCCCCAGCATTTT.

The chain combines TRBV11-2 with TRBJ1-2; 7 positions match TRBD1. V gave up 4 bases and J gave up 4 bases; unmatched junction bases: 6. There are 14 residues in the CDR3. Germline CDR1 reads SGHAT; CDR2 reads FQNNGV. The CDR3 coding sequence is TGTGCCAGCAGCTCCGACAGGGCCTTCTATGGCTACACCTTC. Translated, it gives CASSSDRAFYGYTF.

The chain carries TRBV11-2 and TRBJ1-6, with D perhaps matching TRBD1 (6 bases). CDR3 length: 15 residues. Trimming shortened V by 0 bases and J by 8 bases, and 11 bases separated the two germline ends. CDR1 and CDR2 from the germline V gene are SGHAT and FQNNGV. The CDR3 is CASSLEAGVDSPLHF. For the CDR3, the DNA is TGTGCCAGCAGCTTAGAGGCAGGGGTCGATTCACCCCTCCACTTT.

CDR3 nucleotide sequence: TGCGCCAGCAGCCCGGGCCTCAAGAAGGAGACCCAGTACTTC. Amino acid sequence: CASSPGLKKETQYF. The gene calls are TRBV5-1 and TRBJ2-5; D unresolved. The CDR3 extends over 14 amino acids. V was trimmed by 4 bases and J by 5 bases, leaving 15 bases between them. The germline CDR1 and CDR2 sequences are SGHRS and YFSETQ. Looking up the rest from reference TRBV5-1 and TRBJ2-5 gives the full variable domain: KAGVTQTPRYLIKTRGQQVTLSCSPISGHRSVSWYQQTPGQGLQFLFEYFSETQRNKGNFPGRFSGRQFSNSRSEMNVSTLELGDSALYLCASSPGLKKETQYFGPGTRLLVL.

V gene TRBV27 combines with J gene TRBJ1-4, with a tentative D call TRBD1 (5 bases). CDR1 MNHEY and CDR2 SMNVEV come from the germline V gene (reference sequence). The V end lost 10 bases, the J end lost 8 bases, and 23 bases lay between the germline ends. This CDR3 has 15 residues. DNA of the CDR3: TGTGCCACCCCCCCCCGGAAGGGACGAGGGGAAAAACTGTTTTTT. Encoded protein: CATPPRKGRGEKLFF.

This chain links TRBV7-9 with TRBJ2-1; D unclear. The CDR3 loop spans 9 amino acids. Germline lookup yields CDR1 SEHNR and CDR2 FQNEAQ (reference sequence). Trimming removed 9 bases from V and 6 bases from J, with 3 bases in between. The CDR3 loop reads CASPNEQFF. The CDR3 DNA is TGTGCCAGTCCCAATGAGCAGTTCTTC. Variable domain in full (rest from reference TRBV7-9 and TRBJ2-1): DTGVSQNPRHKITKRGQNVTFRCDPISEHNRLYWYRQTLGQGPEFLTYFQNEAQLEKSRLLSDRFSAERPKGSFSTLEIQRTEQGDSAMYLCASPNEQFFGPGTRLTVL.

J is TRBJ2-1 and V is TRBV19, with TRBD2 matching over 9 bases. Germline V gives CDR1 LNHDA, CDR2 SQIVND (reference sequence). The CDR3 loop spans 17 amino acids. V was pared by 6 bases and J by 7 bases, with 16 bases of the junction left unmatched. DNA of the CDR3: TGTGCCAGTAGAACCGGGGGAAGACTAGCGGTTCGAAATGAGCAGTTCTTC. This gives the protein CASRTGGRLAVRNEQFF.

This chain uses TRBV7-8 with TRBJ2-1; the match to TRBD2 covers 13 bases. The germline gives CDR1 SGHVS, CDR2 FQNEAQ. The CDR3 covers 19 residues. Trimming cost V 6 bases and J 2 bases; bases outside gene matches: 13. The CDR3 loop reads CASRTGLAGAHNPYNEQFF. The DNA of the CDR3 is TGTGCCAGCAGAACAGGACTAGCGGGGGCACACAACCCCTACAATGAGCAGTTCTTC.

V gene TRBV15 combines with J gene TRBJ2-3, with D uncertain. The CDR3 covers 14 residues. Germline V gene sequence: CDR1 LNHNV, CDR2 YYDKDF (reference sequence). Between the trimmed V and J ends, which lost 0 bases and 3 bases, there was a span of 7 bases. The CDR3 bases are TGTGCCACCAGCAGAGAGGGTAGGACAGATACGCAGTATTTT. Translation gives CATSREGRTDTQYF.

The CDR3 bases are TGTGCCTGGAGTGTACGGAGAGAAGTCAATCAGCCCCAGCATTTT. Its translation: CAWSVRREVNQPQHF. The chain recombines TRBV30 with TRBJ1-5; D gene uncertain. Germline CDR1 and CDR2: GTSNPN and SVGIG (reference sequence). V lost 0 bases to trimming and J lost 3 bases, with 12 bases between them. The CDR3 spans 15 residues.